One sample yielded the 30 T cell receptor beta chains listed below, sequenced in a study of cytotoxic CD8 clonotypes in ibrutinib-treated CLL. Here immunoSEQ multiplex PCR was the method, and the copy in TCRdb shows in-frame clones only, minus some. The table records some 120,000 clones, approximately 58% of them present only once. The sequencing used PBMCs, collected after 24 months of ibrutinib treatment. Receptors originate from a human donor with chronic lymphocytic leukemia.

The V gene is TRBV6-5, the J gene TRBJ2-3; 7 bases map to TRBD1. Looked up from germline, CDR1 is MNHEY and CDR2 is SVGAGI. Losses at the gene ends were 6 bases for V and 0 bases for J; bases not matched to a gene: 6. The CDR3 has 15 residues. CDR3 region: CASSRGTTSTDTQYF. The CDR3 bases are TGTGCCAGCAGCAGGGGGACAACAAGCACAGATACGCAGTATTTT.

The chain joins TRBV9 to TRBJ2-5; D is ambiguous. Germline lookup yields CDR1 SGDLS and CDR2 YYNGEE. With 0 bases removed from V and 2 bases from J, the gap between germline ends came to 8 bases. The CDR3 runs to 14 residues. CDR3 amino acids: CASSVGHTQETQYF. CDR3 sequence (DNA): TGTGCCAGCAGCGTAGGGCATACGCAAGAGACCCAGTACTTC.

The CDR3, as DNA: TGTGCCAGCTCCCCCACGCTAGCTGGGGAGACCCAGTACTTC. It translates to CASSPTLAGETQYF. The chain couples TRBV18 to TRBJ2-5; D might be TRBD2 (5 bases). The germline gives CDR1 KGHSH, CDR2 LQKENI. The length of the CDR3 is 14 residues. V was shortened by 6 bases and J by 5 bases, with 16 bases between the two germline ends.

The sample holds one count of this clone. The DNA for the CDR3 is TGTGCCAGCAGTGTTCGTGGGACTACGAACACCGGGGAGCTGTTTTTT. Translating gives CASSVRGTTNTGELFF. The J gene is TRBJ2-2, the V gene TRBV9; TRBD2 agrees at 7 bases. Germline-derived CDR1 and CDR2 are SGDLS and YYNGEE. Germline trimming cut 5 bases from V and 0 bases from J; bases unmatched to any gene: 7. The CDR3 is 16 residues long.

CDR3 region: CASSPTDPNYGYTF. The CDR3 DNA reads as TGTGCCAGCAGCCCGACGGATCCTAACTATGGCTACACCTTC. The V gene is TRBV14, the J gene TRBJ1-2; D is unresolved. This CDR3 is built from 14 residues. Germline CDR1 reads SGHDN; CDR2 reads FVKESK. Trimming removed 4 bases at V and 0 bases at J, with 9 bases between.

The rearrangement links TRBV18 to TRBJ2-5; D is unclear. Germline CDR1 reads KGHSH; CDR2 reads LQKENI. This CDR3 has 14 residues. V was trimmed by 1 base and J by 5 bases, leaving 11 bases between them. DNA for the CDR3: TGTGCCAGCTCACCACAGGGTTTTGGGGAGACCCAGTACTTC. As protein: CASSPQGFGETQYF.

J is TRBJ2-2 and V is TRBV5-1; D is perhaps TRBD1 (5 bases). CDR1 and CDR2 (germline): SGHRS, YFSETQ. This CDR3 is 15 amino acids long. The V gene lost 2 bases and the J gene lost 4 bases, with 12 bases spanning the gap. CDR3 sequence (DNA): TGCGCCAGCAGCTTACAGGCAGGACCCACCGGGGAGCTGTTTTTT. It specifies CASSLQAGPTGELFF.

This clone showed up just once. The genes are TRBV10-1 and TRBJ1-6; D call uncertain. The CDR3 length is 13 residues. Germline assignment: CDR1 WNHNN and CDR2 SYGVQD (reference sequence). Trimming left V 10 bases short and J 7 bases short, with 14 bases between. Here the CDR3 reads CATSEVQNSPLHF. The CDR3 DNA reads TGCGCCACCAGCGAAGTACAGAATTCACCCCTCCACTTT.

The chain joins TRBV6-1 to TRBJ1-3; D is undetermined. In germline, CDR1 is MNHNS, CDR2 SASEGT. This CDR3 contains 15 residues. The germline V and J ends were trimmed by 8 bases and 0 bases, with 14 bases remaining between them. In DNA form, the CDR3 reads TGTGCCAGCGGTAGCGGCTCCAGCTCTGGAAACACCATATATTTT. This sequence encodes CASGSGSSSGNTIYF.

This clone was counted only a few times. CDR3 sequence (DNA): TGTGCCAGCCTAAAGGCGGGGGACCACAATGAGCAGTTCTTC. It is translated as CASLKAGDHNEQFF. The rearrangement links TRBV28 to TRBJ2-1; 7 bases map to TRBD2. CDR3 length: 14 residues. Germline loops: CDR1 MDHEN, CDR2 SYDVKM. V lost 8 bases to trimming and J lost 5 bases; unmatched junction nucleotides: 9. Drawing the rest from reference TRBV28 and TRBJ2-1, the complete variable domain is DVKVTQSSRYLVKRTGEKVFLECVQDMDHENMFWYRQDPGLGLRLIYFSYDVKMKEKGDIPEGYSVSREKKERFSLILESASTNQTSMYLCASLKAGDHNEQFFGPGTRLTVL.

This chain joins TRBV19 and TRBJ1-6, with a tentative D call TRBD1 (6 bases). The CDR3 loop spans 15 amino acids. Deletions cut 7 bases from V and 4 bases from J, with 14 bases between. Germline V lookup: CDR1 LNHDA, CDR2 SQIVND (reference sequence). This CDR3 is CASNQGNLYNSPLHF. In nucleotides, the CDR3 is TGTGCCAGTAACCAGGGGAACCTGTATAATTCACCCCTCCACTTT.

The chain combines TRBV5-4 with TRBJ2-3, with a tentative D call TRBD1 (6 bases). The V gene's germline CDR1 is SGHNT and CDR2 YYREEE (reference sequence). The CDR3 extends over 14 amino acids. The V end lost 0 bases, the J end lost 4 bases, and 9 bases lay between the germline ends. Here the CDR3 reads CASSLGGRADTQYF. CDR3 DNA: TGTGCCAGCAGCTTGGGGGGGCGGGCAGATACGCAGTATTTT. The full variable domain, in which reference TRBV5-4 and TRBJ2-3 provide the parts outside the CDR3, is ETGVTQSPTHLIKTRGQQVTLRCSSQSGHNTVSWYQQALGQGPQFIFQYYREEENGRGNFPPRFSGLQFPNYSSELNVNALELDDSALYLCASSLGGRADTQYFGPGTRLTVL.

The chain is built from TRBV28 and TRBJ1-2, with 8 bases fitting TRBD1. In germline, CDR1 is MDHEN, CDR2 SYDVKM. V lost 7 bases and J lost 8; bases outside the gene matches: 15. The CDR3 is 15 residues long. The DNA of the CDR3 is TGTGCCAGCAACAAACTAAAACAGGGGGAAGGGGGCTACACCTTC. It encodes CASNKLKQGEGGYTF.

V gene TRBV7-3 combines with J gene TRBJ1-6, with D perhaps TRBD1 (5 bases). Trimming left V 4 bases short and J 6 bases short, with 13 bases between. This CDR3 contains 15 residues. From germline, CDR1 is SGHTA and CDR2 FQGTGA. CDR3 sequence: CASSSDSSSNSPLHF. CDR3 in DNA: TGTGCCAGCAGCTCCGACAGTTCGAGTAATTCACCCCTCCACTTT.

This clone was detected only a few times. The chain employs TRBV5-4 and TRBJ1-3; no clear D. In germline, CDR1 is SGHNT, CDR2 YYREEE (reference sequence). The CDR3 covers 14 residues. The V and J ends lost 2 bases and 2 bases respectively, with 8 bases between them. CDR3 region: CASSFGQAGNTIYF. The CDR3 DNA sequence: TGTGCCAGCAGCTTTGGGCAAGCTGGAAACACCATATATTTT.

As regards this clone: The likely explanation is a read error, given a far larger clone one base away. The rearrangement uses TRBV5-7 and TRBJ1-4; no clear D gene. TRBV5-7 is an ORF for which the function is uncertain. This CDR3 is built from 16 residues. The V end was cut by 4 bases, the J end by 6 bases, with 19 bases between. Written as DNA, the CDR3 is TGTGCCAGCAGCAGGGCAGGCGGTGGGGAAGATGAAAAACTGTTTTTT. This translates into CASSRAGGGEDEKLFF.

The DNA for the CDR3 is TGTGCCAGCAGCCAATCCCCCCCGGGGATCTATGGCTACACCTTC. Its protein is CASSQSPPGIYGYTF. This rearrangement joins TRBV16 to TRBJ1-2; D is uncertain. The germline CDR1 and CDR2 sequences are KGHSY and FQNENV. This CDR3 region has 15 residues. V dropped 0 bases and J dropped 4 bases, with 12 bases sitting between them. Combining the CDR3 with reference TRBV16 and TRBJ1-2 gives the whole variable domain GEEVAQTPKHLVRGEGQKAKLYCAPIKGHSYVFWYQQVLKNEFKFLISFQNENVFDETGMPKERFSAKCLPNSPCSLEIQATKLEDSAVYFCASSQSPPGIYGYTFGSGTRLTVV.

The V and J genes are TRBV28 and TRBJ1-5, with a possible D match to TRBD1 (6 bases). Between the trimmed V and J ends, which lost 5 bases and 3 bases, there was a span of 20 bases. Germline CDR1 and CDR2: MDHEN and SYDVKM. CDR3 length equals 17 residues. CDR3 residues: CASSSSTRGAFNQPQHF. The CDR3 DNA reads TGTGCCAGCAGTAGTAGTACGAGGGGGGCGTTCAATCAGCCCCAGCATTTT. The full variable domain, rest sourced from reference TRBV28 and TRBJ1-5, is DVKVTQSSRYLVKRTGEKVFLECVQDMDHENMFWYRQDPGLGLRLIYFSYDVKMKEKGDIPEGYSVSREKKERFSLILESASTNQTSMYLCASSSSTRGAFNQPQHFGDGTRLSIL.

The chain joins TRBV27 to TRBJ2-7, with unresolved D. The CDR3 totals 15 residues. Looked up from germline, CDR1 is MNHEY and CDR2 is SMNVEV (reference sequence). V shed 2 bases and J shed 0 bases, with 11 bases lying between them. The chain's CDR3 is CASSLRRGVSYEQYF. CDR3 sequence (DNA): TGTGCCAGCAGTTTAAGACGTGGGGTCTCCTACGAGCAGTACTTC.

This chain links TRBV6-5 with TRBJ2-3; D possibly corresponds to TRBD2 (6 bases). The CDR3 length is 14 residues. CDR1 and CDR2 (germline): MNHEY, SVGAGI. Trimming removed 10 bases from V and 3 bases from J, with 17 bases in between. In DNA form, the CDR3 reads TGTGCCATCAAGGAGGGGTCGGGTACAGATACGCAGTATTTT. This codes for CAIKEGSGTDTQYF.

In its sample, this clone was seen a few times. This chain uses TRBV5-1 with TRBJ1-2, with no clear D. This CDR3 has 14 residues. Germline V lookup: CDR1 SGHRS, CDR2 YFSETQ. Trimming pared 4 bases from V and 8 bases from J, leaving 18 bases between. The CDR3 region has the DNA TGCGCCAGCAGCGCCGTGGGTGGCCCTAGAGGCTACACCTTC. Encoded protein: CASSAVGGPRGYTF.

This clone has more than one count but fewer than ten. The rearrangement joins TRBV6-1 to TRBJ2-2; TRBD1 matches at 8 bases. The CDR3 is 14 amino acids. Germline assignment: CDR1 MNHNS and CDR2 SASEGT. The V gene end was trimmed by 6 bases and the J gene end by 4 bases; junction bases not matched to a gene: 4. DNA for the CDR3: TGTGCCAGCAGGGACAGGGTCGCCACCGGGGAGCTGTTTTTT. Translated, it gives CASRDRVATGELFF.

This clone was detected a few times. The chain recombines TRBV9 with TRBJ1-2; D is uncertain. The CDR3 runs to 12 residues. CDR1 is SGDLS and CDR2 is YYNGEE in the germline V gene. The germline V and J ends were trimmed by 0 bases and 3 bases, with 3 bases remaining between them. CDR3 loop: CASSVDYYGYTF. CDR3 nucleotide sequence: TGTGCCAGCAGCGTAGATTACTATGGCTACACCTTC.

This chain connects TRBV7-9 to TRBJ1-2; no reliable D call. The CDR3 runs 12 residues. CDR1 is SEHNR and CDR2 is FQNEAQ in the germline V gene (reference sequence). V was shortened by 5 bases and J by 4 bases, with 8 bases between the two germline ends. CDR3 DNA sequence: TGTGCCAGCAGCCCTCCGGGCTATGGCTACACCTTC. Translating it yields CASSPPGYGYTF.

V usage is TRBV4-1 and J usage is TRBJ2-3, with 10 bases matching TRBD1. J was trimmed by 6 bases and V by 2 bases; bases with no gene match: 11. The CDR3 extends over 17 amino acids. From germline, CDR1 is MGHRA and CDR2 YSYEKL. The CDR3 bases are TGCGCCAGCAGCCAACAAGAAACCGGGACAGGGGTTGATACGCAGTATTTT. It yields the protein CASSQQETGTGVDTQYF.

The chain employs TRBV28 and TRBJ1-5; 8 bases line up with TRBD1. V shed 5 bases and J 3 bases; nucleotides not matched to a gene: 6. Germline values: CDR1 MDHEN, CDR2 SYDVKM. The CDR3 contains 15 residues. The CDR3 DNA follows: TGTGCCAGCAGTAAGACAGGGGTTTCCAATCAGCCCCAGCATTTT. Translating gives CASSKTGVSNQPQHF.

This clone was counted between two and nine times. The rearrangement joins TRBV7-6 to TRBJ2-2; D gene unclear. This CDR3 region has 15 residues. Germline CDR1 and CDR2: SGHVS and FNYEAQ. V lost 1 base and J 0 bases, leaving 6 bases between the germline ends. DNA for the CDR3: TGTGCCAGCAGCTTAGGAACCGCGAACACCGGGGAGCTGTTTTTT. Its protein product is CASSLGTANTGELFF.

The J gene is TRBJ1-1, the V gene TRBV28; D is ambiguous. This CDR3 is built from 14 residues. The V gene lost 5 bases and the J gene lost 1 base, with 11 bases spanning the gap. The germline V gene has CDR1 MDHEN and CDR2 SYDVKM. The CDR3 sequence is CASSPPGRNTEAFF. The CDR3 coding sequence is TGTGCCAGCAGTCCTCCCGGGAGGAACACTGAAGCTTTCTTT.

The chain uses TRBV30 and TRBJ2-1; D perhaps matches TRBD1 (5 bases). CDR1 and CDR2 (germline): GTSNPN, SVGIG (reference sequence). V lost 2 bases and J lost 3, with 14 bases in between. The CDR3 extends over 15 amino acids. In nucleotides, the CDR3 is TGTGCCTGGAGTACCGGACAACAGGTCTACAATGAGCAGTTCTTC. It translates to CAWSTGQQVYNEQFF.

The V and J genes are TRBV18 and TRBJ1-2; 7 nucleotides agree with TRBD1. J gave up 4 bases and V 0 bases, and 8 bases lay outside the gene matches. Germline lookup yields CDR1 KGHSH and CDR2 LQKENI. CDR3 size: 16 residues. The CDR3 protein is CASSPPSRAGGYGYTF. The CDR3, as DNA: TGTGCCAGCTCACCACCGTCCAGGGCAGGGGGCTATGGCTACACCTTC.